The 31 T cell receptor beta chains given below trace back to one sample, sequenced in a study of shared clonotypes between healthy human individuals. Here immunoSEQ multiplex PCR was the method, and the copy in TCRdb shows in-frame clones only, minus some. The table records about 2 million clones, 85% to 95% of them present only once. The sequencing input was naive CD4+ T cells sorted from blood. Subset defined: CD45RA+ positively selected. All receptors derive from a man younger than 35 in good health.

This chain uses TRBV5-4 with TRBJ1-2, with D uncertain. Germline CDR1 is SGHNT and CDR2 is YYREEE (reference sequence). Trimming cost V 0 bases and J 4 bases, with 10 bases left between them. This CDR3 region has 14 residues. The CDR3 DNA sequence: TGTGCCAGCAGCTTGGTTACGGAACCCTATGGCTACACCTTC. Its protein is CASSLVTEPYGYTF.

The chain couples TRBV7-8 to TRBJ2-7; D gene ambiguous. V dropped 5 bases and J dropped 5 bases, with 7 bases sitting between them. Germline CDR1 and CDR2: SGHVS and FQNEAQ. This CDR3 spans 11 amino acids. The DNA for the CDR3 is TGTGCCAGCAGCCAAGAAGACGAGCAGTACTTC. Amino acid sequence: CASSQEDEQYF.

The chain employs TRBV7-9 and TRBJ2-7, with TRBD1 matching over 10 bases. The germline V gene has CDR1 SEHNR and CDR2 FQNEAQ (reference sequence). J was trimmed by 6 bases and V by 6 bases; bases with no gene match: 5. The length of the CDR3 is 13 residues. CDR3 region: CASRTGGEGEQYF. Written as DNA, the CDR3 is TGTGCCAGCAGGACAGGGGGCGAAGGCGAGCAGTACTTC.

This chain connects TRBV6-5 to TRBJ2-1; the D is unclear. Trimming took 2 bases from V and 9 from J, leaving 17 bases between them. The CDR3 has 15 residues. Germline CDR1 is MNHEY and CDR2 is SVGAGI. CDR3 in amino acids: CASSYQAQTFSEQFF. The CDR3 DNA sequence: TGTGCCAGCAGTTACCAGGCCCAGACCTTCTCTGAGCAGTTCTTC.

CDR3 sequence: CASSYAGTSGVADTQYF. The CDR3 bases are TGCGCCAGCAGCTACGCCGGGACTAGCGGGGTAGCAGATACGCAGTATTTT. This sequence joins TRBV5-1 and TRBJ2-3, with 13 bases that match TRBD2. CDR3 length equals 17 residues. Germline V gene data show CDR1 as SGHRS and CDR2 as YFSETQ. Trimming cost V 3 bases and J 4 bases; bases outside gene matches: 8.

The chain has TRBV5-1 and TRBJ2-7; D may be TRBD2 (6 bases). The CDR3 covers 14 residues. Per the germline V gene, CDR1 is SGHRS and CDR2 is YFSETQ. With 0 bases removed from V and 4 bases from J, the gap between germline ends came to 11 bases. CDR3 sequence: CASSLGGEAYEQYF. The CDR3, as DNA: TGCGCCAGCAGCTTGGGCGGGGAAGCTTACGAGCAGTACTTC.

The chain has TRBV30 and TRBJ2-6, with D perhaps given as TRBD1 or TRBD2 (6 bases each). Germline CDR1 reads GTSNPN; CDR2 reads SVGIG (reference sequence). Trimming removed 0 bases at V and 0 bases at J, with 12 bases between. The CDR3 extends over 17 amino acids. CDR3 region: CAWSVRGVSSGANVLTF. In DNA, the CDR3 is TGTGCCTGGAGTGTAAGGGGGGTGAGCTCTGGGGCCAACGTCCTGACTTTC.

The V gene is TRBV28, the J gene TRBJ1-1; D gene ambiguous. CDR3 length equals 13 residues. CDR1 and CDR2 (germline): MDHEN, SYDVKM. V was shortened by 8 bases and J by 5 bases, with 15 bases between the two germline ends. In nucleotides, the CDR3 is TGTGCCAGCCAAGCCTACGGGGTGACTGAAGCTTTCTTT. Residues: CASQAYGVTEAFF.

This chain joins TRBV28 and TRBJ2-7, with D unresolved. Germline V gives CDR1 MDHEN, CDR2 SYDVKM. This CDR3 region has 13 residues. Trimming shortened V by 8 bases and J by 1 base, and 12 bases separated the two germline ends. CDR3 sequence reads: CASSRSRSYEQYF. CDR3 DNA sequence: TGTGCCAGCTCCAGGTCGCGGTCCTACGAGCAGTACTTC.

This chain connects TRBV29-1 to TRBJ2-6; D unresolved. The germline CDR1 and CDR2 sequences are SQVTM and ANQGSEA. The CDR3 is made up of 14 amino acids. With 3 bases removed from V and 3 bases from J, the gap between germline ends came to 9 bases. CDR3 region: CSVESFYGANVLTF. CDR3 DNA: TGCAGCGTTGAGTCGTTTTATGGGGCCAACGTCCTGACTTTC.

The chain combines TRBV11-3 with TRBJ2-1; no reliable D call. The CDR3 spans 12 residues. The germline V gene encodes CDR1 SGHNT and CDR2 YENEEA. V lost 5 bases and J lost 5, with 7 bases in between. In nucleotides, the CDR3 is TGTGCCAGCAGCGTTGGAAACAATGAGCAGTTCTTC. Translating it yields CASSVGNNEQFF.

The DNA for the CDR3 is TGTGCCAGCAGCCGGGACAGGCAAGAGACCCAGTACTTC. It codes for CASSRDRQETQYF. The chain employs TRBV7-9 and TRBJ2-5; 8 bases line up with TRBD1. The CDR3 runs 13 residues. V lost 5 bases and J lost 2; bases outside the gene matches: 1. Germline V gene data show CDR1 as SEHNR and CDR2 as FQNEAQ (reference sequence). Full variable domain (missing parts from reference TRBV7-9 and TRBJ2-5): DTGVSQNPRHKITKRGQNVTFRCDPISEHNRLYWYRQTLGQGPEFLTYFQNEAQLEKSRLLSDRFSAERPKGSFSTLEIQRTEQGDSAMYLCASSRDRQETQYFGPGTRLLVL.

The chain employs TRBV28 and TRBJ1-4; D gene uncertain. In germline, CDR1 is MDHEN, CDR2 SYDVKM. CDR3 length equals 11 residues. V lost 4 bases to trimming and J lost 10 bases, with 7 bases between them. CDR3 in amino acids: CASSSPGKLFF. CDR3 DNA: TGTGCCAGCAGTTCTCCTGGAAAACTGTTTTTT.

As for this clone: This sample includes further DNA sequences coding for the same CDR3. V and J are TRBV5-4 and TRBJ2-7; 9 positions match TRBD1. V shed 0 bases, J shed 4 bases, and the junction held 2 bases outside the gene matches. Germline V CDR1 and CDR2: SGHNT, YYREEE (reference sequence). The CDR3 covers 14 residues. CDR3 DNA: TGTGCCAGCAGCTTGGGAGGACAGGGGTACGAGCAGTACTTC. Its translation is CASSLGGQGYEQYF.

The CDR3 here is CASSIRGYNEQFF. As DNA, the CDR3 is TGTGCCAGCAGCATTCGAGGTTACAATGAGCAGTTCTTC. The chain links TRBV7-2 to TRBJ2-1; D remains ambiguous. V lost 5 bases and J 4 bases, leaving 9 bases between the germline ends. The CDR3 consists of 13 residues. Germline loops: CDR1 SGHTA, CDR2 FQGNSA.

V and J are TRBV30 and TRBJ1-4, with 10 positions matching TRBD1. The germline V gene has CDR1 GTSNPN and CDR2 SVGIG (reference sequence). The CDR3 totals 15 residues. The V gene end was trimmed by 6 bases and the J gene end by 4 bases; junction bases not matched to a gene: 8. The CDR3 region is CACYRRDRGNEKLFF. For the CDR3, the DNA is TGTGCCTGTTACCGCAGGGACAGGGGTAATGAAAAACTGTTTTTT.

On this clone itself: Other DNA variants within this sample encode the same CDR3. The chain links TRBV10-3 to TRBJ1-1, with 7 bases identical to TRBD1. V lost 4 bases and J lost 1; bases outside the gene matches: 0. This CDR3 contains 13 residues. Germline CDR1 ENHRY, CDR2 SYGVKD. The CDR3 region is CAISGTGNTEAFF. CDR3 in DNA: TGTGCCATCAGTGGGACAGGGAACACTGAAGCTTTCTTT.

The chain links TRBV11-2 to TRBJ2-5; D is uncertain. V was clipped by 5 bases and J by 2 bases, with 24 bases between them. This CDR3 is 18 amino acids long. Per germline, CDR1 SGHAT and CDR2 FQNNGV. CDR3 amino acids: CASSPLRVGSPFQETQYF. CDR3 DNA: TGTGCCAGCAGCCCACTTAGGGTGGGCAGTCCCTTTCAAGAGACCCAGTACTTC.

The J gene is TRBJ1-5, the V gene TRBV28; 7 bases match TRBD1. After removal of 3 bases from V and 3 bases from J, the junction contained 8 bases not matched to a gene. The germline CDR1 and CDR2 sequences are MDHEN and SYDVKM. The CDR3 loop spans 16 amino acids. CDR3 in amino acids: CASSLIEGGFNQPQHF. The CDR3 DNA reads as TGTGCCAGCAGTTTGATAGAAGGGGGCTTCAATCAGCCCCAGCATTTT.

A remark on this clone: Other DNA variants within this sample encode the same CDR3. V is TRBV2 and J is TRBJ1-1, with TRBD1 as a possible D gene (6 bases). V was trimmed by 1 base and J by 5 bases, leaving 8 bases between them. This CDR3 has 13 residues. Looked up from germline, CDR1 is SNHLY and CDR2 is FYNNEI. This CDR3 reads CASSEEQGTEAFF. CDR3 coding DNA: TGTGCCAGCAGTGAAGAGCAGGGGACTGAAGCTTTCTTT.

The J gene is TRBJ1-1, the V gene TRBV5-1; D is possibly TRBD1 (6 bases). Germline values: CDR1 SGHRS, CDR2 YFSETQ. Trimming stripped 0 bases from V and 0 bases from J, with 12 bases between. The CDR3 length is 16 residues. The CDR3 spells CASSLARGELNTEAFF. As DNA, the CDR3 is TGCGCCAGCAGCTTGGCCAGGGGCGAACTGAACACTGAAGCTTTCTTT.

The CDR3 bases are TGCGCCAGCAGTCAGGACCGGGTACCTAATAATCAGCCCCAGCATTTT. It codes for CASSQDRVPNNQPQHF. The chain employs TRBV5-1 and TRBJ1-5; D call uncertain. V was clipped by 5 bases and J by 4 bases, with 19 bases between them. Germline CDR1 SGHRS, CDR2 YFSETQ. This CDR3 region has 16 residues.

This rearrangement joins TRBV30 to TRBJ2-2; TRBD1 agrees at 10 bases. Losses at the gene ends were 2 bases for V and 3 bases for J; bases not matched to a gene: 3. The length of the CDR3 is 15 residues. Germline CDR1 is GTSNPN and CDR2 is SVGIG (reference sequence). CDR3 in amino acids: CAWSRGQGYTGELFF. In DNA, the CDR3 is TGTGCCTGGAGTAGGGGACAGGGGTACACCGGGGAGCTGTTTTTT.

J is TRBJ2-1 and V is TRBV7-9, with TRBD2 matching 11 bases. The germline gives CDR1 SEHNR, CDR2 FQNEAQ (reference sequence). The CDR3 runs 16 residues. J was trimmed by 7 bases and V by 0 bases; bases with no gene match: 5. The CDR3 is CASSLAASGRRNEQFF. CDR3 nucleotides: TGTGCCAGCAGCTTAGCGGCTAGCGGGAGGAGGAATGAGCAGTTCTTC. The full variable domain, with the rest looked up from reference TRBV7-9 and TRBJ2-1, is DTGVSQNPRHKITKRGQNVTFRCDPISEHNRLYWYRQTLGQGPEFLTYFQNEAQLEKSRLLSDRFSAERPKGSFSTLEIQRTEQGDSAMYLCASSLAASGRRNEQFFGPGTRLTVL.

CDR3 amino acids: CATSGLRGTKNTGELFF. The CDR3 coding sequence is TGTGCCACCAGCGGACTCCGGGGGACGAAGAACACCGGGGAGCTGTTTTTT. The genes are TRBV15 and TRBJ2-2, with D tentatively TRBD2 (6 bases). The V end was cut by 5 bases, the J end by 1 base, with 17 bases between. This CDR3 region has 17 residues. Germline V gene data show CDR1 as LNHNV and CDR2 as YYDKDF (reference sequence).

The V and J genes are TRBV28 and TRBJ2-7, with D possibly called TRBD1 or TRBD2 (7 bases each). V was trimmed by 2 bases and J by 2 bases, leaving 13 bases between them. The germline V gene has CDR1 MDHEN and CDR2 SYDVKM. The CDR3 extends over 15 amino acids. CDR3 protein: CASSLRAGGAYEQYF. The CDR3 coding sequence is TGTGCCAGCAGTTTAAGGGCAGGGGGGGCCTACGAGCAGTACTTC. Full variable domain (rest looked up from reference TRBV28 and TRBJ2-7): DVKVTQSSRYLVKRTGEKVFLECVQDMDHENMFWYRQDPGLGLRLIYFSYDVKMKEKGDIPEGYSVSREKKERFSLILESASTNQTSMYLCASSLRAGGAYEQYFGPGTRLTVT.

The CDR3 loop reads CASRFRDRGIHGYTF. The CDR3 DNA follows: TGTGCCAGCCGGTTCCGGGACAGGGGGATCCACGGCTACACCTTC. J is TRBJ1-2 and V is TRBV25-1; 11 bases are shared with TRBD1. The germline V gene has CDR1 MGHDK and CDR2 SYGVNS. CDR3 length: 15 residues. V was pared by 8 bases and J by 8 bases, with 13 bases of the junction left unmatched.

The rearrangement links TRBV11-2 to TRBJ2-7, with D possibly matching TRBD1 (6 bases). Trimming took 4 bases from V and 2 from J, leaving 18 bases between them. The CDR3 has 16 residues. Germline V gene data show CDR1 as SGHAT and CDR2 as FQNNGV. Here the CDR3 DNA reads TGTGCCAGCAGCTCTCGAGGGACATTCCCCACCTACGAGCAGTACTTC. Its translation is CASSSRGTFPTYEQYF.

The genes are TRBV5-6 and TRBJ1-1; 9 nucleotides line up with TRBD1. Trimming at V came to 2 bases and at J to 6 bases, leaving 8 bases not matched to a gene. This CDR3 is 15 amino acids long. Germline CDR1 reads SGHDT; CDR2 reads YYEEEE. The CDR3 reads CASSFSGTGSAEAFF. In DNA, the CDR3 is TGTGCCAGCAGCTTTTCCGGGACAGGGTCCGCTGAAGCTTTCTTT. Full variable domain (outside the CDR3, taken from reference TRBV5-6 and TRBJ1-1): DAGVTQSPTHLIKTRGQQVTLRCSPKSGHDTVSWYQQALGQGPQFIFQYYEEEERQRGNFPDRFSGHQFPNYSSELNVNALLLGDSALYLCASSFSGTGSAEAFFGQGTRLTVV.

The V call is TRBV7-9, the J call TRBJ2-1, with D possibly matching TRBD2 (6 bases). Germline V lookup: CDR1 SEHNR, CDR2 FQNEAQ (reference sequence). This CDR3 is 14 amino acids long. V lost 3 bases to trimming and J lost 8 bases, with 14 bases between them. The CDR3 spells CASSLMAGSDEQFF. The CDR3 DNA reads TGTGCCAGCAGCTTGATGGCGGGGTCGGATGAGCAGTTCTTC.

This clone was counted once. This rearrangement joins TRBV2 to TRBJ2-7, with D perhaps matching TRBD1 or TRBD2 (5 bases each). V was pared by 1 base and J by 6 bases, with 16 bases between. The CDR3 runs 15 residues. Germline V CDR1 and CDR2: SNHLY, FYNNEI. The CDR3 nucleotides are TGTGCCAGCAGTGAAGTCGTAGGGGCGAGGGGCGAGCAGTACTTC. It is translated as CASSEVVGARGEQYF.